What follows describes a single T cell receptor (beta chain). The recovered donors of Cohort 3 showed two negative PCRs, clearance, or symptom resolution. This sample is part of a study of blood T cell repertoires in COVID-19. Clones were sequenced by immunoSEQ multiplex PCR, and TCRdb holds only the in-frame ones, with some missing. The table has about 180,000 clones, 84% seen once. This TCR derives from a man aged 50-59 years who had recovered from COVID-19. Sample: PBMCs or T cells enriched from blood (not recorded which).

CDR3 region: CASTPGGPPYF. The CDR3 nucleotides are TGTGCCAGCACCCCCGGCGGCCCCCCGTACTTC. The chain joins TRBV12-3 or TRBV12-4 to TRBJ2-5; no firm D call. The V and J ends lost 7 bases and 13 bases respectively, with 16 bases between them. The CDR3 runs to 11 residues.